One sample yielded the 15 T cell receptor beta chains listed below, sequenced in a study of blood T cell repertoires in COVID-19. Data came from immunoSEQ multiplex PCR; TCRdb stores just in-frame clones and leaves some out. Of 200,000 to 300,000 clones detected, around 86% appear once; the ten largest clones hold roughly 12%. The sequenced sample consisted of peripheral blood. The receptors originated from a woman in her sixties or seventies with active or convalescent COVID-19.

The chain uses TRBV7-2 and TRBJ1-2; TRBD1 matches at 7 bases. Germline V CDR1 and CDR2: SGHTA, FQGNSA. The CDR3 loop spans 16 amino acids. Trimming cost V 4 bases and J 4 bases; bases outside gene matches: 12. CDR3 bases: TGTGCCAGCAGCTGGCGGACAGGCGGGGGGTCCTATGGCTACACCTTC. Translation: CASSWRTGGGSYGYTF. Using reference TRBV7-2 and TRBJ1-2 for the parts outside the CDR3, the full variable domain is GAGVSQSPSNKVTEKGKDVELRCDPISGHTALYWYRQSLGQGLEFLIYFQGNSAPDKSGLPSDRFSAERTGGSVSTLTIQRTQQEDSAVYLCASSWRTGGGSYGYTFGSGTRLTVV.

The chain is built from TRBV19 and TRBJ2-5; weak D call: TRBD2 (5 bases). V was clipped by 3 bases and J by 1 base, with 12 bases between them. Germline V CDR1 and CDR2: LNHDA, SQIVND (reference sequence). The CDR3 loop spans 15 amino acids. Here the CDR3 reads CASSIVGVSQETQYF. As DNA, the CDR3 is TGTGCCAGTAGTATTGTCGGGGTCTCCCAAGAGACCCAGTACTTC.

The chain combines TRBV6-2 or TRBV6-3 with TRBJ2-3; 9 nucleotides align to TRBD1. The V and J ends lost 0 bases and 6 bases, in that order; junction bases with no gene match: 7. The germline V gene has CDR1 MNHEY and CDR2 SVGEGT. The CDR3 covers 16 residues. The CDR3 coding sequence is TGTGCCAGCAGTTACTCGACCAGGGACAGGGATGATACGCAGTATTTT. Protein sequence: CASSYSTRDRDDTQYF.

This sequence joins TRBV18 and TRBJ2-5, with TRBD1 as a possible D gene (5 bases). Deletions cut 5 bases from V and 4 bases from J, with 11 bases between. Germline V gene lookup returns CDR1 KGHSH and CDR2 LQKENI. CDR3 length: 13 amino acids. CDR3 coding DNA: TGTGCCAGCTCAGTGCAGGGTGGAGAGACCCAGTACTTC. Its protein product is CASSVQGGETQYF.

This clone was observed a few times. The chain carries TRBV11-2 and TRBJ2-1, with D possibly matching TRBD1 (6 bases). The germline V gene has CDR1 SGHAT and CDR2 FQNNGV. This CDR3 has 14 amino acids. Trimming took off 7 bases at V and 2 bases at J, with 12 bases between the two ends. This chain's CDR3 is CASTLGATYNEQFF. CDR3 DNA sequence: TGTGCCAGCACCCTGGGGGCTACCTACAATGAGCAGTTCTTC.

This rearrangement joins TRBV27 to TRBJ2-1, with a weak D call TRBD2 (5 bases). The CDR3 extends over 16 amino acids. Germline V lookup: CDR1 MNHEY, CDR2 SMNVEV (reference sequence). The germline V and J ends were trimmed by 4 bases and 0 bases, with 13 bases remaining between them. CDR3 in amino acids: CASSYTRSGSYNEQFF. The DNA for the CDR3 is TGTGCCAGCAGTTACACTAGGAGTGGCTCCTACAATGAGCAGTTCTTC.

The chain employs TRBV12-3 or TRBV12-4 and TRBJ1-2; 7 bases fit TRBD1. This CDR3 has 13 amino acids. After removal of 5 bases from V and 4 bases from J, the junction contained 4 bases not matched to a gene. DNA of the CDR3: TGTGCCAGCAGTGGGACAGCATCCTATGGCTACACCTTC. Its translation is CASSGTASYGYTF.

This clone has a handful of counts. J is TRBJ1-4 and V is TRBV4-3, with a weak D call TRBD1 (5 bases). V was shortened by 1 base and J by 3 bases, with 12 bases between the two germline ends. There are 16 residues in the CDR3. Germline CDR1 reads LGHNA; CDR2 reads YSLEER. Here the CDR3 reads CASSQGLGGANEKLFF. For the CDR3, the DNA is TGCGCCAGCAGCCAAGGGTTGGGGGGTGCTAATGAAAAACTGTTTTTT.

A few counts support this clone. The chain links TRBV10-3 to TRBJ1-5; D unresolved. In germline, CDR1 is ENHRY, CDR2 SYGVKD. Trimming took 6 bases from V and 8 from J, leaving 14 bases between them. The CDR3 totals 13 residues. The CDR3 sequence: CAISPGPREPQHF. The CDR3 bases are TGTGCCATCAGCCCCGGACCGAGGGAGCCCCAGCATTTT.

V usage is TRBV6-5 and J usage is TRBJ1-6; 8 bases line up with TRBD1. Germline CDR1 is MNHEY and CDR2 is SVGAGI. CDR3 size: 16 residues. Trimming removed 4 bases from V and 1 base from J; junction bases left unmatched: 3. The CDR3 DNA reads TGTGCCAGCAGTTCCAGGGGGCAGTCCTATAATTCACCCCTCCACTTT. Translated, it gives CASSSRGQSYNSPLHF.

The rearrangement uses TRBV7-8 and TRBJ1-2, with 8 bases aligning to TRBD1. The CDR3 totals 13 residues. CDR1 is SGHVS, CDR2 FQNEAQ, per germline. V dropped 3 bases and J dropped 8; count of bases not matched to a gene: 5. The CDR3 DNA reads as TGTGCCAGCAGCTTGGCGGACAGGGCGGGCTACACCTTC. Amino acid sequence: CASSLADRAGYTF.

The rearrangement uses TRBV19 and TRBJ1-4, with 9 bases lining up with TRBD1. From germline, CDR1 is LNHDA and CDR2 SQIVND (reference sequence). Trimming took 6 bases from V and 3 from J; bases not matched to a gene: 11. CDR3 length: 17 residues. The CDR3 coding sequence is TGTGCCAGTAGGGCCCACAGGGGGCGCAGGGCTAATGAAAAACTGTTTTTT. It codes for CASRAHRGRRANEKLFF.

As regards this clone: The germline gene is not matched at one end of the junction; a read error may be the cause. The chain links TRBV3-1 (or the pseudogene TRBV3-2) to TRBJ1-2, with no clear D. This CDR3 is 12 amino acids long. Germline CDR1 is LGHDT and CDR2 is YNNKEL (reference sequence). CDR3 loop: CASSQYEAAPRF. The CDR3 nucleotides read TGTGCCAGCAGCCAGTATGAGGCGGCCCCGCGGTTC.

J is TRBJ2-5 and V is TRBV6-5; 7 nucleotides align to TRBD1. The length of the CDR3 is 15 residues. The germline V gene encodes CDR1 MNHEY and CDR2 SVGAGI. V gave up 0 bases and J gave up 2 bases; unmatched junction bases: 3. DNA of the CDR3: TGTGCCAGCAGTTACTCGGGGACAGCGCAAGAGACCCAGTACTTC. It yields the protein CASSYSGTAQETQYF.

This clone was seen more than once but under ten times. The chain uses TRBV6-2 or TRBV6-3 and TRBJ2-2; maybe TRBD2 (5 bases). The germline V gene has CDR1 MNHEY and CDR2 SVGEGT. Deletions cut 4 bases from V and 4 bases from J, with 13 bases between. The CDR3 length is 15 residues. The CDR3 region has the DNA TGTGCCAGCAGTTTCGGGGAAGTTGGCACCGGGGAGCTGTTTTTT. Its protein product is CASSFGEVGTGELFF.